A single sample is the source of the 25 T cell receptor beta chains below, sequenced in a study of molecular identifiers for immune sequencing clone quantification. In TCRdb, the PCR reads were re-called with MiXCR into one record per CDR3 protein. This sample has approximately 90,000 distinct CDR3 sequences, with around 24% found just once. Sequenced input: naive CD8+ T cells from blood, with Jurkat cell RNA spiked in. The subset denotes: FACS-sorted CD8+CD4-CCR7+CD45RA+ naive T cells. The receptor source for this set is a human donor in good health. Some libraries in this study had Jurkat cell RNA spiked in.

This clonotype was detected ten times or more. The chain combines TRBV5-1 with TRBJ2-7; D possibly corresponds to TRBD1 (6 bases). With 3 bases removed from V and 3 bases from J, the gap between germline ends came to 10 bases. This CDR3 is 13 amino acids long. Germline V gives CDR1 SGHRS, CDR2 YFSETQ. The chain's CDR3 is CASSYNRDYEQYF. As DNA, the CDR3 is TGCGCCAGCAGCTATAACAGGGACTACGAGCAGTACTTC.

In this sample, this clonotype turned up a few times. The chain employs TRBV7-6 and TRBJ2-7, with D perhaps TRBD1 or TRBD2 (5 bases each). V lost 8 bases, J lost 1 base, and 15 bases lay in between. The CDR3 extends over 14 amino acids. The germline CDR1 and CDR2 sequences are SGHVS and FNYEAQ. In nucleotides, the CDR3 is TGTGCCAGCGCCTTAATTGAGGGGTCCTACGAGCAGTACTTC. Encoded protein: CASALIEGSYEQYF.

For this clonotype: Being one base from a much bigger clone, this may be a read error. J is TRBJ2-5 and V is TRBV10-3; D is ambiguous. CDR1 and CDR2 from the germline V gene are ENHRY and SYGVKD. The CDR3 runs 13 residues. The CDR3 DNA sequence: TGTGCCATCAGTGAGTCGACGGCAGAGGCCCAGTACTTC. Residues: CAISESTAEAQYF.

V gene TRBV28 combines with J gene TRBJ2-7; 12 positions agree with TRBD2. V dropped 4 bases and J dropped 3; count of bases not matched to a gene: 4. Per the germline V gene, CDR1 is MDHEN and CDR2 is SYDVKM. The CDR3 sequence is 15 residues long. The CDR3 region has the DNA TGTGCCAGCAGTTCTAGACTAGCGGGAGACTACGAGCAGTACTTC. It translates to CASSSRLAGDYEQYF.

This clonotype was counted many times. The chain employs TRBV6-6 and TRBJ2-7; maybe TRBD2 (6 bases). This CDR3 region has 13 residues. Germline V gene sequence: CDR1 MNHNY, CDR2 SVGAGI (reference sequence). Trimming removed 7 bases from V and 3 bases from J, with 13 bases in between. The CDR3: CASTSWGVYEQYF. CDR3 DNA: TGTGCCAGCACTAGTTGGGGGGTCTACGAGCAGTACTTC.

This clonotype was picked up many times. The chain recombines TRBV19 with TRBJ1-5; D uncertain. Germline V lookup: CDR1 LNHDA, CDR2 SQIVND (reference sequence). There are 12 residues in the CDR3. Trimming left V 3 bases short and J 2 bases short, with 2 bases between. The CDR3 sequence is CASSIGNQPQHF. CDR3 DNA: TGTGCCAGTAGTATCGGCAATCAGCCCCAGCATTTT.

This clonotype has only a few counts. A much larger clone is a single base away; this may be a read error. The gene calls are TRBV6-9 and TRBJ1-4; D unresolved. The CDR3 contains 14 residues. Deletions cut 7 bases from V and 10 bases from J, with 19 bases between. Germline CDR1 and CDR2: MNHGY and SVAAGI. The CDR3 DNA sequence: TGTGCCAGCACCATAAGGGTTTGGGATGGAAAACTGTTTTTT. Translated: CASTIRVWDGKLFF.

This clonotype was recorded at least ten times. The chain couples TRBV15 to TRBJ2-3; D is perhaps TRBD2 (5 bases). There are 14 residues in the CDR3. The germline V and J ends were trimmed by 5 bases and 2 bases, with 11 bases remaining between them. Per germline, CDR1 LNHNV and CDR2 YYDKDF (reference sequence). CDR3 bases: TGTGCCACCAGCGTAGCGAGGAACACAGATACGCAGTATTTT. It yields the protein CATSVARNTDTQYF.

The chain joins TRBV12-3 or TRBV12-4 to TRBJ2-5; no clear D gene. This CDR3 comprises 14 residues. The ends were cut back, 8 bases at V and 3 bases at J, with 16 bases in the middle. In DNA form, the CDR3 reads TGTGCCAGCGCGATAAGGGAAGAGAAAGAGACCCAGTACTTC. Amino acids: CASAIREEKETQYF.

This clonotype was counted ten times or more. The chain links TRBV5-1 to TRBJ2-7; D is uncertain. V was trimmed by 0 bases and J by 2 bases, leaving 3 bases between them. Germline CDR1 and CDR2: SGHRS and YFSETQ. CDR3 size: 12 residues. CDR3 loop: CASSLDAYEQYF. DNA of the CDR3: TGCGCCAGCAGCTTGGACGCCTACGAGCAGTACTTC.

The CDR3 here is CATSDYRGYTDTQYF. The CDR3 DNA is TGTGCCACCAGTGATTATAGGGGATACACAGATACGCAGTATTTT. V usage is TRBV24-1 and J usage is TRBJ2-3; tentative D call: TRBD1 (5 bases). V was cut by 2 bases and J by 2 bases, with 10 bases left in between. Germline values: CDR1 KGHDR, CDR2 SFDVKD. CDR3 length: 15 residues.

This clonotype was observed at least ten times. V and J are TRBV29-1 and TRBJ2-7, with 9 bases fitting TRBD1. This CDR3 region has 14 residues. Germline V gene data show CDR1 as SQVTM and CDR2 as ANQGSEA. V lost 6 bases, J lost 3 bases, and 9 bases stayed unmatched. CDR3 residues: CSVEFGTGSYEQYF. As DNA, the CDR3 is TGCAGCGTAGAATTCGGGACAGGGAGCTACGAGCAGTACTTC.

This clonotype appeared many times. This chain's CDR3 is CASSISGSSYNEQFF. Here the CDR3 DNA reads TGTGCCAGCAGCATTAGCGGGAGCTCCTACAATGAGCAGTTCTTC. The rearrangement uses TRBV7-9 and TRBJ2-1, with 9 bases that match TRBD2. This CDR3 comprises 15 residues. Germline V gene data show CDR1 as SEHNR and CDR2 as FQNEAQ (reference sequence). With V trimmed by 5 bases and J by 0 bases, 2 bases remained unmatched.

Comments on this clonotype: This clone may be a read error of a much larger clone one base away. The genes are TRBV3-1 and TRBJ2-5, with TRBD2 identical over 7 bases. CDR1 and CDR2 (germline): LGHDT, YNNKEL (reference sequence). Unmatched junction bases numbered 16, after V lost 8 bases and J lost 4 bases. The length of the CDR3 is 16 residues. In nucleotides, the CDR3 is TGTGCCAGCCGCCCGTTAGGCGGCGGGAGTTCAGAGACCCAGTACTTC. Amino acids: CASRPLGGGSSETQYF.

The chain carries TRBV13 and TRBJ2-5; 7 nucleotides line up with TRBD1. Germline CDR1 and CDR2: PRHDT and FYEKMQ (reference sequence). The V and J ends lost 4 bases and 8 bases, in that order; junction bases with no gene match: 10. This CDR3 has 14 residues. CDR3: CASSSRTGQDTQYF. CDR3 bases: TGTGCCAGCAGCTCACGGACAGGTCAGGATACCCAGTACTTC.

In the case of this clonotype: This may arise from a read error, as a much more abundant clone is one base away. The CDR3 does not close with the conserved phenylalanine or tryptophan, likely indicating a read error. The chain joins TRBV20-1 to TRBJ2-7; D remains ambiguous. V gave up 4 bases and J gave up 0 bases, with 13 bases separating them. The V gene's germline CDR1 is DFQATT and CDR2 SNEGSKA (reference sequence). The CDR3 consists of 14 residues. The CDR3 loop is CSATAESSSYEQYS. The DNA of the CDR3 is TGCAGTGCTACCGCTGAATCAAGCTCCTACGAGCAGTACTCC.

The chain joins TRBV7-9 to TRBJ2-2, with D perhaps TRBD2 (5 bases). Germline V gene sequence: CDR1 SEHNR, CDR2 FQNEAQ (reference sequence). The CDR3 is made up of 15 amino acids. V was pared by 1 base and J by 6 bases, with 12 bases between. CDR3 DNA: TGTGCCAGCAGCTTAGAGGACTGGCCCCCCGGGGAGCTGTTTTTT. Translation gives CASSLEDWPPGELFF.

This clonotype was counted at least ten times. This rearrangement joins TRBV28 to TRBJ2-7, with 9 bases aligning to TRBD1. CDR3 size: 13 residues. From germline, CDR1 is MDHEN and CDR2 SYDVKM. V was pared by 6 bases and J by 4 bases, with 4 bases of the junction left unmatched. CDR3 sequence (DNA): TGTGCCAGCAGCATCGGGACAGGGTACGAGCAGTACTTC. As protein: CASSIGTGYEQYF. Full variable domain (remainder filled in from reference TRBV28 and TRBJ2-7): DVKVTQSSRYLVKRTGEKVFLECVQDMDHENMFWYRQDPGLGLRLIYFSYDVKMKEKGDIPEGYSVSREKKERFSLILESASTNQTSMYLCASSIGTGYEQYFGPGTRLTVT.

This clonotype was found once. The chain carries TRBV6-2 or TRBV6-3 and TRBJ1-5; perhaps TRBD1 as D (5 bases). This CDR3 is built from 15 residues. Germline loops: CDR1 MNHEY, CDR2 SVGEGT. Trimming removed 11 bases at V and 7 bases at J, with 24 bases between. CDR3 bases: TGTGCCCGCCGTTACGGGACGGGCTTTGGGCAGCCCCAGCATTTT. Protein sequence: CARRYGTGFGQPQHF.

The chain uses TRBV4-3 and TRBJ2-5; D is tentatively TRBD1 or TRBD2 (5 bases each). Trimming cost V 4 bases and J 2 bases, with 14 bases left between them. The CDR3 is 15 amino acids. Germline V lookup: CDR1 LGHNA, CDR2 YSLEER. In nucleotides, the CDR3 is TGCGCCAGCAGCCCTACACTAGACAGACAAGAGACCCAGTACTTC. Protein sequence: CASSPTLDRQETQYF.

This clonotype came up many times. The chain joins TRBV6-5 to TRBJ2-7, with TRBD1 identical over 11 bases. Trimming removed 0 bases from V and 3 bases from J; junction bases left unmatched: 1. Germline values: CDR1 MNHEY, CDR2 SVGAGI. The CDR3 spans 15 residues. The CDR3 DNA follows: TGTGCCAGCAGTTACTCGGGACAGGGGGGCTACGAGCAGTACTTC. This sequence encodes CASSYSGQGGYEQYF.

The genes are TRBV27 and TRBJ2-7, with 7 bases aligning to TRBD2. V lost 0 bases and J lost 2; bases outside the gene matches: 4. From germline, CDR1 is MNHEY and CDR2 SMNVEV (reference sequence). There are 15 residues in the CDR3. The CDR3 region is CASSLSGGETYEQYF. In nucleotides, the CDR3 is TGTGCCAGCAGTTTATCTGGGGGGGAAACCTACGAGCAGTACTTC.

The chain is built from TRBV3-1 and TRBJ2-7, with 7 positions matching TRBD1. Germline trimming cut 5 bases from V and 6 bases from J; bases unmatched to any gene: 16. Per the germline V gene, CDR1 is LGHDT and CDR2 is YNNKEL (reference sequence). The CDR3 consists of 16 residues. The CDR3 spells CASSYQTGPLPAEQYF. In nucleotides, the CDR3 is TGTGCCAGCAGCTACCAGACAGGGCCTTTACCCGCCGAGCAGTACTTC.

This clonotype has just a few counts. The rearrangement uses TRBV20-1 and TRBJ1-3, with D unresolved. Per germline, CDR1 DFQATT and CDR2 SNEGSKA (reference sequence). This CDR3 contains 12 residues. Trimming shortened V by 2 bases and J by 2 bases, and 4 bases separated the two germline ends. The CDR3 protein is CSARNTGNTIYF. The CDR3 DNA follows: TGCAGTGCTAGAAATACTGGAAACACCATATATTTT.

The sample holds a few counts of this clonotype. J is TRBJ2-7 and V is TRBV4-1, with 8 nucleotides matching TRBD1. This CDR3 contains 15 residues. V trimming: 1 base; J trimming: 4 bases; junction bases outside the gene matches: 6. In germline, CDR1 is MGHRA, CDR2 YSYEKL. The CDR3 region has the DNA TGCGCCAGCAGCCAAGTCGGGACAGGCGATTACGAGCAGTACTTC. Amino acids: CASSQVGTGDYEQYF.